The 4 T cell receptor beta chains below come from one sample, sequenced in a study of neoadjuvant anti-PD-1 for oral cavity cancer. Method: immunoSEQ multiplex PCR; TCRdb's copy keeps in-frame clones and lacks some. The data contain over 60,000 clones, roughly nine tenths of them seen just once; the ten biggest clones take up 2.5% to 3%. Noted time point: after neoadjuvant nivolumab, at surgical resection. This material consisted of PBMCs, taken after nivolumab (anti-PD-1) treatment. The receptors shown here come from a person between 40 and 80 years old with oral cavity squamous cell carcinoma.

The chain uses TRBV5-1 and TRBJ2-2; TRBD1 might be the D (8 bases). The V gene lost 7 bases and the J gene lost 5 bases, with 21 bases spanning the gap. This CDR3 is 16 amino acids long. Germline CDR1 is SGHRS and CDR2 is YFSETQ. The CDR3 is CASSPTGQGGTGELFF. CDR3 DNA: TGCGCCAGCTCTCCGACCGGACAGGGAGGGACCGGGGAGCTGTTTTTT.

The chain joins TRBV6-1 to TRBJ2-3; D is possibly TRBD1 (6 bases). The CDR3 consists of 15 residues. Germline V CDR1 and CDR2: MNHNS, SASEGT. The ends were cut back, 3 bases at V and 5 bases at J, with 15 bases in the middle. CDR3 sequence reads: CASSDLGKGVDTQYF. CDR3 nucleotide sequence: TGTGCCAGCAGTGATCTGGGAAAGGGGGTAGATACGCAGTATTTT.

The chain carries TRBV19 and TRBJ1-3; 12 positions agree with TRBD1. V dropped 0 bases and J dropped 1; count of bases not matched to a gene: 10. Germline CDR1 is LNHDA and CDR2 is SQIVND (reference sequence). This CDR3 spans 20 amino acids. Here the CDR3 reads CASSIEGVGTGGLSGNTIYF. CDR3 DNA sequence: TGTGCCAGTAGTATAGAAGGTGTCGGGACAGGGGGCTTGTCTGGAAACACCATATATTTT.

This clone turned up a few times. V gene TRBV11-2 combines with J gene TRBJ1-1, with a possible D match to TRBD1 (6 bases). CDR1 is SGHAT, CDR2 FQNNGV, per germline. The CDR3 length is 15 residues. The V end was cut by 4 bases, the J end by 5 bases, with 17 bases between. The DNA of the CDR3 is TGTGCCAGCAGCTCCTTACAGGGTGTACGAACTGAAGCTTTCTTT. Amino acid sequence: CASSSLQGVRTEAFF.